A single count supports the clone carrying this T cell receptor beta chain. These data originate in a study of blood T cell repertoires in COVID-19. At the level of the study: Sites in the United States, Italy and Spain provided acute and convalescent COVID-19 samples. T cells, B-cell-depleted T cells, or PBMCs provided the cDNA or gDNA that served as material.

In the original workflow: Nucleated cell number was recorded as an estimate derived from reference gene primer amplification. The method was immunoSEQ multiplex PCR; TCRdb's version includes in-frame clones alone and lacks a portion of them. That table is the source of V, J and clone size, and D and trimming were worked out from the DNA. The sample contains approximately 26,000 clones, around 91% of which appear only once. The sequence derives from a woman in her sixties with active COVID-19. Sequencing input: peripheral blood.

CDR3 residues: CSVYPGSLNTEAFF. The CDR3 DNA reads as TGCAGCGTCTACCCAGGGTCCTTGAACACTGAAGCTTTCTTT. This sequence joins TRBV29-1 and TRBJ1-1; D perhaps matches TRBD1 (5 bases). The CDR3 loop spans 14 amino acids. Germline CDR1 SQVTM, CDR2 ANQGSEA. The V end was cut by 6 bases, the J end by 0 bases, with 14 bases between.